Presented here are 17 T cell receptor beta chains from one specimen sequenced in a study of cytomegalovirus exposure and HLA in healthy donors. Researchers ran the PCR with 60 Vbeta and 13 Jbeta primers. Repertoires were generated with immunoSEQ multiplex PCR, while TCRdb's copy carries only in-frame clones and drops some. The table includes about 160,000 clones, around 88% detected once. The source material was PBMCs. The origin of the receptors is a woman in her twenties or thirties in good health and CMV-seronegative.

The chain joins TRBV28 to TRBJ1-1; 8 nucleotides match TRBD1. From germline, CDR1 is MDHEN and CDR2 SYDVKM. CDR3 size: 12 residues. Losses at the gene ends were 7 bases for V and 4 bases for J; bases not matched to a gene: 2. DNA for the CDR3: TGTGCCAGCAAGACAGGGGTCACTGAAGCTTTCTTT. Translating gives CASKTGVTEAFF.

This clone was seen once. The V and J genes are TRBV29-1 and TRBJ2-1; D might be TRBD2 (6 bases). CDR3 length: 11 amino acids. V shed 8 bases and J shed 7 bases, with 12 bases lying between them. Germline lookup yields CDR1 SQVTM and CDR2 ANQGSEA. The CDR3 sequence is CSPRRGNEQFF. CDR3 nucleotide sequence: TGCAGCCCCCGACGGGGGAATGAGCAGTTCTTC.

This sequence joins TRBV7-2 and TRBJ2-7; TRBD2 is a possible D gene (6 bases). The germline V gene encodes CDR1 SGHTA and CDR2 FQGNSA. Deletions cut 3 bases from V and 5 bases from J, with 23 bases between. The CDR3 is 17 residues long. The CDR3 here is CASSFQLHAGTGDEQYF. In DNA, the CDR3 is TGTGCCAGCAGCTTCCAATTGCACGCAGGGACGGGAGACGAGCAGTACTTC.

CDR3 bases: TGCGCCAGCACCTTATCGACAGGGCATTCTGGGGCCAACGTCCTGACTTTC. This codes for CASTLSTGHSGANVLTF. V gene TRBV5-1 combines with J gene TRBJ2-6; 7 nucleotides agree with TRBD1. J gave up 1 base and V 6 bases, and 10 bases lay outside the gene matches. The CDR3 consists of 17 residues. The germline V gene has CDR1 SGHRS and CDR2 YFSETQ.

Here the CDR3 DNA reads TGTGCCAGCAGCCCTCGTATCAGGACACAGGGGGATGAGCAGTTCTTC. It encodes CASSPRIRTQGDEQFF. The chain uses TRBV7-9 and TRBJ2-1; 8 bases align to TRBD1. Germline V CDR1 and CDR2: SEHNR, FQNEAQ (reference sequence). This CDR3 spans 16 amino acids. The V gene end was trimmed by 5 bases and the J gene end by 8 bases; junction bases not matched to a gene: 14. Full variable domain (missing parts from reference TRBV7-9 and TRBJ2-1): DTGVSQNPRHKITKRGQNVTFRCDPISEHNRLYWYRQTLGQGPEFLTYFQNEAQLEKSRLLSDRFSAERPKGSFSTLEIQRTEQGDSAMYLCASSPRIRTQGDEQFFGPGTRLTVL.

In regard to this clone: Other DNA sequences from this sample encode an identical CDR3 as well. This sequence joins TRBV4-3 and TRBJ1-2; possibly TRBD1 for D (6 bases). V lost 0 bases to trimming and J lost 3 bases, with 20 bases between them. Germline CDR1 is LGHNA and CDR2 is YSLEER. The CDR3 has 18 amino acids. The CDR3 nucleotides are TGCGCCAGCAGCCAAGATTCGGGGCAGACGGGGGGCCACTATGGCTACACCTTC. It yields the protein CASSQDSGQTGGHYGYTF.

The chain has TRBV7-2 and TRBJ1-5; D is uncertain. This CDR3 contains 13 residues. V lost 7 bases to trimming and J lost 4 bases, with 11 bases between them. Germline V gene sequence: CDR1 SGHTA, CDR2 FQGNSA. The CDR3: CASTKETNQPQHF. The CDR3 DNA reads as TGTGCCAGCACCAAAGAAACAAATCAGCCCCAGCATTTT.

This chain connects TRBV19 to TRBJ1-1; 7 bases are a match to TRBD1. CDR1 and CDR2 from the germline V gene are LNHDA and SQIVND (reference sequence). There are 15 residues in the CDR3. Trimming at V came to 3 bases and at J to 0 bases, leaving 4 bases not matched to a gene. CDR3 amino acids: CASSMTGNMNTEAFF. In DNA form, the CDR3 reads TGTGCCAGTAGTATGACAGGGAATATGAACACTGAAGCTTTCTTT.

J is TRBJ2-2 and V is TRBV11-2, with D tentatively TRBD2 (6 bases). This CDR3 has 17 residues. Germline values: CDR1 SGHAT, CDR2 FQNNGV. V was clipped by 5 bases and J by 9 bases, with 25 bases between them. CDR3 DNA: TGTGCCAGCAGCAAGTTAGTCGGGGGACCCCCCGACAGGGAGCTGTTTTTT. Translation gives CASSKLVGGPPDRELFF.

This chain connects TRBV28 to TRBJ2-1, with 12 bases lining up with TRBD1. The CDR3 is 15 amino acids. The J segment lost 8 bases and the V segment lost 3 bases, leaving 5 bases of the junction unmatched. CDR1 and CDR2 (germline): MDHEN, SYDVKM. The CDR3 DNA follows: TGTGCCAGCAGTTTGGGGGGGACAGGGGGCGATGAGCAGTTCTTC. Residues: CASSLGGTGGDEQFF.

The chain recombines TRBV5-4 with TRBJ2-3; TRBD1 is a possible D gene (6 bases). The V end lost 2 bases, the J end lost 7 bases, and 14 bases lay between the germline ends. Germline values: CDR1 SGHNT, CDR2 YYREEE (reference sequence). The CDR3 loop spans 14 amino acids. In DNA, the CDR3 is TGTGCCAGCAGCTTTGGGACATTAACCAATACGCAGTATTTT. It codes for CASSFGTLTNTQYF.

The J gene is TRBJ2-2, the V gene TRBV6-5, with a possible D match to TRBD1 (6 bases). Germline CDR1 MNHEY, CDR2 SVGAGI. This CDR3 has 15 residues. The V and J ends lost 6 bases and 3 bases respectively, with 14 bases between them. As DNA, the CDR3 is TGTGCCAGCAGCGGACAGTCGCCCCACACCGGGGAGCTGTTTTTT. It codes for CASSGQSPHTGELFF.

The chain recombines TRBV5-1 with TRBJ2-7; tentative D call: TRBD2 (6 bases). The CDR3 sequence is 14 residues long. V was cut by 4 bases and J by 7 bases, with 18 bases left in between. Germline CDR1 reads SGHRS; CDR2 reads YFSETQ. The CDR3, as DNA: TGCGCCAGCAGCATTGGGACTCTCCCGGGGGAGCAGTACTTC. Its protein is CASSIGTLPGEQYF. The variable domain in full, completed from reference TRBV5-1 and TRBJ2-7, reads KAGVTQTPRYLIKTRGQQVTLSCSPISGHRSVSWYQQTPGQGLQFLFEYFSETQRNKGNFPGRFSGRQFSNSRSEMNVSTLELGDSALYLCASSIGTLPGEQYFGPGTRLTVT.

The DNA of the CDR3 is TGTGCCAGCAGCTTACTAGCGGGAGTCATTAATGAGCAGTTCTTC. Amino acid sequence: CASSLLAGVINEQFF. This chain links TRBV27 with TRBJ2-1; TRBD2 matches at 11 bases. The CDR3 length is 15 residues. V shed 6 bases, J shed 7 bases, and the junction held 8 bases outside the gene matches. Germline CDR1 and CDR2: MNHEY and SMNVEV (reference sequence).

The V call is TRBV6-6, the J call TRBJ1-1; D perhaps matches TRBD1 (6 bases). Germline assignment: CDR1 MNHNY and CDR2 SVGAGI (reference sequence). V gave up 6 bases and J gave up 0 bases, with 17 bases separating them. The CDR3 loop spans 16 amino acids. CDR3 DNA: TGTGCCAGCAGCCGAGGGGGGGGGACTCTGAACACTGAAGCTTTCTTT. Translating it yields CASSRGGGTLNTEAFF.

The chain has TRBV20-1 and TRBJ1-2; D is unclear. Trimming cost V 5 bases and J 6 bases, with 10 bases left between them. The CDR3 has 11 amino acids. CDR1 is DFQATT, CDR2 SNEGSKA, per germline (reference sequence). Written as DNA, the CDR3 is TGCAGTGCTGCGCGGTCGCATGGCTACACCTTC. Protein product: CSAARSHGYTF.

In its sample, this clone was seen a few times. The chain links TRBV27 to TRBJ1-1; D is unresolved. The CDR3 runs 16 residues. Looked up from germline, CDR1 is MNHEY and CDR2 is SMNVEV (reference sequence). Trimming shortened V by 5 bases and J by 4 bases, and 20 bases separated the two germline ends. CDR3 in DNA: TGTGCCAGCAGTCTAACCCCCCGATCATCCGGCACTGAAGCTTTCTTT. This sequence encodes CASSLTPRSSGTEAFF.